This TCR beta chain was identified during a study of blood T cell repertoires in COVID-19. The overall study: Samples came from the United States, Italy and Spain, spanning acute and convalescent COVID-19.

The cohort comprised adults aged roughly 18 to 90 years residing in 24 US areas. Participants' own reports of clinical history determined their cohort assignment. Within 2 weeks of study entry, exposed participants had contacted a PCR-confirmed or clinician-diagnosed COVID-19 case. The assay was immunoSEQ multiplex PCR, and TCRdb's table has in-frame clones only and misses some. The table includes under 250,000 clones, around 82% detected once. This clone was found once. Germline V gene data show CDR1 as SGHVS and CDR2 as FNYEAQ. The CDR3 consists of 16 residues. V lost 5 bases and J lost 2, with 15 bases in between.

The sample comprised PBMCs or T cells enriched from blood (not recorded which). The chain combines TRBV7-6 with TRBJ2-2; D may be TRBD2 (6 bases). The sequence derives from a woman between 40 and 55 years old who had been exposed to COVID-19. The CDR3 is CASSLGWTTNTGELFF. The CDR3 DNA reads TGTGCCAGCAGCCTGGGGTGGACTACCAACACCGGGGAGCTGTTTTTT.